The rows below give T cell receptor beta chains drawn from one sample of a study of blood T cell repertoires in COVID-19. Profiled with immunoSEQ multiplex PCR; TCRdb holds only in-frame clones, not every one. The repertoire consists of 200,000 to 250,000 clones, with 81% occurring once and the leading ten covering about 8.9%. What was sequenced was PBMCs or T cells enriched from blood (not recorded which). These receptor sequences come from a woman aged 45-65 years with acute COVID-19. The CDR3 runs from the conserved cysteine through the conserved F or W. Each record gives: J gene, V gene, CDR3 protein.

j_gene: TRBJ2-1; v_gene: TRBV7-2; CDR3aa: CASSPTGVAYYNEQFF
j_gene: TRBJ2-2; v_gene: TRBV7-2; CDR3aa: CAGGPGGITGELFF
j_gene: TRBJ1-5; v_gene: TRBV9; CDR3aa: CASSEGGQGAYSNQPQHF
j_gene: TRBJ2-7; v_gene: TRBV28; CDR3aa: CASSFRGVSYEQYF
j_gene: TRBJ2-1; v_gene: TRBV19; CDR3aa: CASSMHTSGGRNEQFF
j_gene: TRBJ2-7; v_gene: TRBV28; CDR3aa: CASRAGTGYEQYF
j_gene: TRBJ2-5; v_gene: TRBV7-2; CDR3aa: CASSLAGLGQETQYF
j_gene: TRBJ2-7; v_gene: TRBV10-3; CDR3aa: CAISEPGQGSSYEQYF
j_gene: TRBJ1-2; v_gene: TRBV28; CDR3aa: CASSNPGERTDSYTF
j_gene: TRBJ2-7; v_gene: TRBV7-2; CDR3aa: CASSLSSGGVVEQYF
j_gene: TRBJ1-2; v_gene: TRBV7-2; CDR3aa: CASSRKATDRADREGYTF
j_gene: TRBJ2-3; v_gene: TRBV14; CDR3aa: CASRRSGGVSTDTQYF